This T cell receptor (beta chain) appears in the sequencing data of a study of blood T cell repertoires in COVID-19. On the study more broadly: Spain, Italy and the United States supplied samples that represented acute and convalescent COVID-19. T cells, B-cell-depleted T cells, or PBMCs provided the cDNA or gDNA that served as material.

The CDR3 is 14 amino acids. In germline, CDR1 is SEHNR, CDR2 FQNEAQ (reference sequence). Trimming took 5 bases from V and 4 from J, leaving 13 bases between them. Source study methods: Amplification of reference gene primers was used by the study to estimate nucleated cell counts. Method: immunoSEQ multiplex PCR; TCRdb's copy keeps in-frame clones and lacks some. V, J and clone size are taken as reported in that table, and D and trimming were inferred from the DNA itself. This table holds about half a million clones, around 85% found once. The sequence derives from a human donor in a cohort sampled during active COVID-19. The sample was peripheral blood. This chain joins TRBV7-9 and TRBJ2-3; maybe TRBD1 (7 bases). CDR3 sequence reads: CASSGTQGADTQYF. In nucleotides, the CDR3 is TGTGCCAGCAGCGGGACTCAGGGGGCAGATACGCAGTATTTT.